The entry below describes one T cell receptor (beta chain). The junction had 6 bases not matched to a gene; V was cut back by 6 bases and J by 4 bases. There are 14 residues in the CDR3. Germline values: CDR1 MDHEN, CDR2 SYDVKM. PCR employed 60 Vbeta and 13 Jbeta primers. Repertoires were generated with immunoSEQ multiplex PCR, while TCRdb's copy carries only in-frame clones and drops some. This sample lists about 120,000 clones; its ten largest clones have about 3.5%. This sample was included in a study of cytomegalovirus exposure and HLA in healthy donors. While unrecorded immune exposures were likely, the donors were nominally healthy when sampled.

Source material: PBMCs. The sequence came from a man aged 18 to 30 in good health and CMV-seronegative. V is TRBV28 and J is TRBJ1-5, with TRBD1 matching over 7 bases. The CDR3, as DNA: TGTGCCAGCAGCCTGGGACAGCTTAATCAGCCCCAGCATTTT. Translated: CASSLGQLNQPQHF.